These T cell receptor beta chains were read from a single sample in a study of beta chain features in type 1 diabetes. Assay: immunoSEQ multiplex PCR; the TCRdb copy retains only in-frame clones and omits some. Of about 9,400 clones detected, around 78% appear once; the ten largest clones hold 1.2% to 1.5%. The material sequenced was Tregs from blood. The receptors come from a woman under 30 in good health. Both conserved end residues are part of each CDR3.

>TRBV6-6|TRBJ2-7
CASTGRRAGETEQYF
>TRBV5-1|TRBJ2-1
CASSEDTWSYNEQFF
>TRBV6-6|TRBJ1-1
CASSPLSGTGATEAFF
>TRBV19|TRBJ2-7
CASSIRAGYEQYF
>TRBV11-2|TRBJ2-1
CASSFRQDYRYNEQFF
>TRBV30|TRBJ2-4
CAWSVLELAKNIQYF
>TRBV6-6|TRBJ1-1
CASSRQGRETEAFF
>TRBV2|TRBJ2-7
CASSNDRGEQYF
>TRBV7-2|TRBJ1-5
CASSVSGLRNQPQHF
>TRBV6-5|TRBJ1-2
CASSYSTGNGYTF
>TRBV9|TRBJ2-1
CASSPHPGTGNEQFF
>TRBV5-1|TRBJ1-1
CASGTGTGLTEAFF
>TRBV7-3|TRBJ1-1
CASSLSAGNTEAFF
>TRBV11-3|TRBJ2-2
CASSFSPLAGELFF
>TRBV9|TRBJ1-2
CASSVAGLPNYGYTF
>TRBV4-1|TRBJ1-6
CASSQNRGGPDNSPLHF
>TRBV27|TRBJ1-2
CASSFRDGNGYTF
>TRBV5-1|TRBJ2-7
CASSSPGDYEQYF
>TRBV7-9|TRBJ2-3
CASSLYFTDTQYF
>TRBV4-1|TRBJ1-3
CASSQRQDLSGNTIYF
>TRBV7-3|TRBJ2-1
CASSLDSSYNEQFF
>TRBV7-2|TRBJ1-5
CASSLRFWEGNQPQHF
>TRBV28|TRBJ2-7
CASSSTGGVQYF
>TRBV6-1|TRBJ2-7
CASTRTSGTVYEQYF
>TRBV6-5|TRBJ1-1
CASAPQGTEAFF
>TRBV13|TRBJ2-2
CASSAMETSNTGELFF
>TRBV10-3|TRBJ1-2
CAISEPRVAHYGYTF
>TRBV2|TRBJ1-1
CASSRDRGYAFF
>TRBV9|TRBJ2-1
CASSLDSHNEQFF
>TRBV7-9|TRBJ2-1
CASSRTGDYNEQFF
>TRBV7-9|TRBJ2-3
CASRWYSGVKDTQYF
>TRBV7-2|TRBJ2-1
CASSPDRGRNEQFF
>TRBV10-1|TRBJ2-3
CASSGGPAGGRTDTQYF
>TRBV29-1|TRBJ1-2
CSVEGQGAHGYTF
>TRBV5-6|TRBJ1-2
CASSSGTGSNYGYTF
>TRBV11-2|TRBJ2-1
CASSRRHGTSMGNEQFF
>TRBV5-1|TRBJ1-6
CASSAIPGVNSPLHF
>TRBV6-6|TRBJ2-7
CASRYTGTGPVEQYF
>TRBV7-9|TRBJ2-2
CASSPPLGREDNTGELFF
>TRBV7-2|TRBJ1-6
CASSSHRGLDSPLHF
>TRBV25-1|TRBJ2-5
CASSRQGTETQYF
>TRBV29-1|TRBJ1-1
CSGTHAASGTEAFF
>TRBV7-9|TRBJ1-5
CASSLGTGGVGNQPQHF
>TRBV27|TRBJ1-2
CASSHGTGGRDGYTF
>TRBV7-9|TRBJ2-3
CASSLVRLPDRGPTDTQYF
>TRBV7-2|TRBJ2-1
CASSLASSYNEQFF
>TRBV29-1|TRBJ1-1
CSVDGQGLPYTEAFF
>TRBV18|TRBJ2-7
CASSPSIGTGGSIEQYF
>TRBV7-3|TRBJ2-5
CASSLTGQGQETQYF
>TRBV2|TRBJ2-7
CASSLLAGDVYEQYF
>TRBV19|TRBJ1-2
CASTPDRYGYTF
>TRBV11-2|TRBJ1-6
CASSPVQTRGGNSPLHF
>TRBV5-1|TRBJ2-2
CASSYGGSPGELFF
>TRBV7-2|TRBJ2-3
CASSTGQGSTDTQYF
>TRBV6-6|TRBJ1-2
CASSTGSNYGYTF
>TRBV27|TRBJ1-2
CASRSPGQLRGGYTF
>TRBV29-1|TRBJ2-3
CSALLVSWREVPDTQYF
>TRBV19|TRBJ1-5
CASSWHLNQPQHF
>TRBV28|TRBJ1-5
CASTRARFGQPQHF